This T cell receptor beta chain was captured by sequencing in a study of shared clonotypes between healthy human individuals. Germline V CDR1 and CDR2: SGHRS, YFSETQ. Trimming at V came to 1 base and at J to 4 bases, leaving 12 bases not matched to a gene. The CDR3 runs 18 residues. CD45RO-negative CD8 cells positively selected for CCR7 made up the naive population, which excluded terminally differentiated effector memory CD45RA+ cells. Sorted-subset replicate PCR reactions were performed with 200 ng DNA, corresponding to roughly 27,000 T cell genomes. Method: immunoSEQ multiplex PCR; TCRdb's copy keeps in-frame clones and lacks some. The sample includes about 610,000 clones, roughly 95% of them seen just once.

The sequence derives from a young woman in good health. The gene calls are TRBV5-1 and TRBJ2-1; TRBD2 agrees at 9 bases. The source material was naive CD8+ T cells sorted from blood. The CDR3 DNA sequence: TGCGCCAGCAGCTTGACTTCCCTACTAGCGGGCCCGTACAATGAGCAGTTCTTC. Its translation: CASSLTSLLAGPYNEQFF.